The 7 T cell receptor beta chains in this list originate from one sample, sequenced in a study of shared clonotypes between healthy human individuals. Repertoires were generated with immunoSEQ multiplex PCR, while TCRdb's copy carries only in-frame clones and drops some. The sample records a few million clones, over 90% being singletons. The specimen was naive CD4+ T cells from PBMCs. Subset reported: CD45RA+ positively selected. The receptors here all came from a man in his late teens or twenties in good health. Some clones in this sample may be carry-over from other donors' samples.

This clone appeared once. This specimen includes other DNA sequences encoding the same CDR3. The rearrangement links TRBV10-1 to TRBJ2-7; 10 bases line up with TRBD1. Trimming at V came to 4 bases and at J to 6 bases, leaving 3 bases not matched to a gene. The CDR3 extends over 13 amino acids. Germline CDR1 is WNHNN and CDR2 is SYGVQD (reference sequence). CDR3 nucleotide sequence: TGCGCCAGCAGTGCCGGACAGGGGGGCGAGCAGTACTTC. Amino acid sequence: CASSAGQGGEQYF.

V gene TRBV5-1 combines with J gene TRBJ1-2; D is perhaps TRBD1 (5 bases). In germline, CDR1 is SGHRS, CDR2 YFSETQ. The V end lost 0 bases, the J end lost 7 bases, and 16 bases lay between the germline ends. This CDR3 is 15 amino acids long. As DNA, the CDR3 is TGCGCCAGCAGCTTGGGACCGCAGGGTAATGGTGGCTACACCTTC. It yields the protein CASSLGPQGNGGYTF.

The J gene is TRBJ2-7, the V gene TRBV28; 11 nucleotides line up with TRBD2. Unmatched junction bases numbered 1, after V lost 2 bases and J lost 4 bases. Looked up from germline, CDR1 is MDHEN and CDR2 is SYDVKM. The CDR3 is 14 residues long. CDR3 coding DNA: TGTGCCAGCAGTTTAGGGACTAGCGGATACGAGCAGTACTTC. Amino acid sequence: CASSLGTSGYEQYF.

This chain joins TRBV7-3 and TRBJ1-1; D uncertain. This CDR3 region has 14 residues. V shed 3 bases and J shed 1 base, with 9 bases lying between them. Germline V CDR1 and CDR2: SGHTA, FQGTGA. The CDR3, as DNA: TGTGCCAGCAGCTTGAGCGGGAGGAACACTGAAGCTTTCTTT. This codes for CASSLSGRNTEAFF.

This chain links TRBV28 with TRBJ1-5, with D hard to call. There are 15 residues in the CDR3. The germline gives CDR1 MDHEN, CDR2 SYDVKM. The V gene lost 3 bases and the J gene lost 11 bases, with 20 bases spanning the gap. In nucleotides, the CDR3 is TGTGCCAGCAGTTTTTCGGGCGGTGGACGAGGAGCCCAGCATTTT. Translation gives CASSFSGGGRGAQHF.

The CDR3 nucleotides read TGTGCCTCGGGACGGGATGAAAAACTGTTTTTT. It specifies CASGRDEKLFF. This chain uses TRBV30 with TRBJ1-4; D might be TRBD1 (5 bases). CDR1 and CDR2 from the germline V gene are GTSNPN and SVGIG (reference sequence). V gave up 7 bases and J gave up 6 bases, with 9 bases separating them. This CDR3 contains 11 residues.

The V call is TRBV29-1, the J call TRBJ2-1, with TRBD2 identical over 12 bases. The CDR3 length is 12 residues. J gave up 8 bases and V 7 bases, and 3 bases lay outside the gene matches. CDR1 and CDR2 from the germline V gene are SQVTM and ANQGSEA. CDR3 region: CSASGRADEQFF. DNA for the CDR3: TGCAGCGCTAGCGGGAGGGCCGATGAGCAGTTCTTC.